A single sample is the source of the 10 T cell receptor beta chains below, sequenced in a study of vaccination effects on CD4 cells after COVID-19. In the ViraFEST assay, antigen-specific CD4+ clonotypes were identified by expansion after peptide-pool stimulation. CD4+ T cell isolation took place after approximately 11 days of culture. Each participant was given two doses of one vaccine (BNT162b2 or mRNA-1273). Antigen specificity for these receptors is unknown. This table comes from immunoSEQ multiplex PCR, and its TCRdb copy is limited to in-frame clones, with some not included. The sample carries tens of thousands of clones, about 67% recorded once. The specimen comprised CD4+ T cells from PBMCs cultured with HCoV-229E spike peptides, sampled after COVID-19 vaccination. The source of these receptors is a human donor who received a COVID-19 vaccine.

The gene calls are TRBV19 and TRBJ1-6, with TRBD1 as a possible D gene (5 bases). CDR3 size: 16 residues. The V and J ends lost 0 bases and 7 bases respectively, with 13 bases between them. CDR1 and CDR2 (germline): LNHDA, SQIVND (reference sequence). In nucleotides, the CDR3 is TGTGCCAGTAGTATAGAAGCCGGGACGGCGAATTCACCCCTCCACTTT. Residues: CASSIEAGTANSPLHF.

This clone turned up a few times. The chain joins TRBV2 to TRBJ1-3; tentative D call: TRBD1 (6 bases). The germline gives CDR1 SNHLY, CDR2 FYNNEI. This CDR3 spans 13 amino acids. The V gene lost 9 bases and the J gene lost 0 bases, with 9 bases spanning the gap. CDR3 nucleotide sequence: TGTGCCAGTTCCAGGGGCTCTGGAAACACCATATATTTT. It specifies CASSRGSGNTIYF.

This clone was seen a few times. The genes are TRBV3-1 (or the pseudogene TRBV3-2) and TRBJ1-5, with TRBD1 as a possible D gene (6 bases). CDR3 length equals 14 residues. V lost 5 bases and J 4 bases, leaving 12 bases between the germline ends. The germline V gene encodes CDR1 LGHDT and CDR2 YNNKEL (reference sequence). As DNA, the CDR3 is TGTGCCAGCAGCAGTCAGGGGCGGAATCAGCCCCAGCATTTT. Amino acid sequence: CASSSQGRNQPQHF.

This clone was observed once. The V call is TRBV7-3, the J call TRBJ2-2, with D unclear. Trimming stripped 5 bases from V and 7 bases from J, with 8 bases between. This CDR3 is built from 12 residues. Germline V gene sequence: CDR1 SGHTA, CDR2 FQGTGA. CDR3 residues: CASSQRSGELFF. The CDR3 nucleotides are TGTGCCAGCAGCCAGAGAAGCGGGGAGCTGTTTTTT.

V usage is TRBV6-5 and J usage is TRBJ1-2; D is unclear. V was shortened by 7 bases and J by 7 bases, with 13 bases between the two germline ends. The CDR3 has 12 amino acids. Germline V lookup: CDR1 MNHEY, CDR2 SVGAGI. The CDR3 coding sequence is TGTGCCAGCATATCACCCGCCCGTGGCTACACCTTC. It specifies CASISPARGYTF.

The chain uses TRBV28 and TRBJ1-5; weak D call: TRBD1 (5 bases). CDR1 MDHEN and CDR2 SYDVKM come from the germline V gene. The CDR3 is 15 amino acids. The V end was cut by 6 bases, the J end by 5 bases, with 17 bases between. The CDR3 coding sequence is TGTGCCAGCAGCACGACAGTAGGGTATGATCAGCCCCAGCATTTT. As protein: CASSTTVGYDQPQHF.

The J gene is TRBJ1-2, the V gene TRBV6-5; TRBD1 might be the D (6 bases). Germline V gene sequence: CDR1 MNHEY, CDR2 SVGAGI. V was trimmed by 4 bases and J by 8 bases, leaving 8 bases between them. CDR3 length: 11 residues. CDR3 sequence (DNA): TGTGCCAGCAGTTCCAGGGGAGGCTACACCTTC. Residues: CASSSRGGYTF.

This clone was recorded only once. V usage is TRBV2 and J usage is TRBJ1-3; unclear D gene. This CDR3 comprises 15 residues. Germline loops: CDR1 SNHLY, CDR2 FYNNEI. Trimming removed 7 bases from V and 1 base from J, with 14 bases in between. The CDR3 reads CASTSQPGSGNTIYF. CDR3 nucleotide sequence: TGTGCCAGCACCTCCCAGCCAGGTTCTGGAAACACCATATATTTT.

The chain has TRBV5-1 and TRBJ2-2; D is unclear. V lost 5 bases and J lost 0, with 8 bases in between. The CDR3 has 14 amino acids. In germline, CDR1 is SGHRS, CDR2 YFSETQ. CDR3 bases: TGCGCCAGCAGAGGTGATACGAACACCGGGGAGCTGTTTTTT. This codes for CASRGDTNTGELFF.

This chain uses TRBV24-1 with TRBJ2-5; 8 bases line up with TRBD2. Germline V lookup: CDR1 KGHDR, CDR2 SFDVKD. CDR3 size: 16 residues. The V and J ends lost 3 bases and 1 base, in that order; junction bases with no gene match: 6. The CDR3: CATSDGGSGGQETQYF. In DNA, the CDR3 is TGTGCCACCAGTGATGGTGGGAGCGGGGGCCAAGAGACCCAGTACTTC.